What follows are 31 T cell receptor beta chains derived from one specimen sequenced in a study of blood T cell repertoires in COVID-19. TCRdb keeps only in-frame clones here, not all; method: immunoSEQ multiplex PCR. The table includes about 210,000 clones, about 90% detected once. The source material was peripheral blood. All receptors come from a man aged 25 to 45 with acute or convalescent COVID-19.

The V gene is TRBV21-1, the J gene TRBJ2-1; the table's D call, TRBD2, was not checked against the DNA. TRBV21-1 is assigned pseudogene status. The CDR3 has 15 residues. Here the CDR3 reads CASSQTSGRAHEQFF. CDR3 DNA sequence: TGTGCCAGCAGCCAAACTAGCGGGAGGGCCCATGAGCAGTTCTTC.

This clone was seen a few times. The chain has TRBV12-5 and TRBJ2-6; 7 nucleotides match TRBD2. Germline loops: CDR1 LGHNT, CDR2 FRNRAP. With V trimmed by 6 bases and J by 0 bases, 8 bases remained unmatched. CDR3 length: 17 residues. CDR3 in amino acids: CASGSGDFSSGANVLTF. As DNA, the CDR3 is TGTGCTAGTGGCAGCGGGGACTTTTCCTCTGGGGCCAACGTCCTGACTTTC.

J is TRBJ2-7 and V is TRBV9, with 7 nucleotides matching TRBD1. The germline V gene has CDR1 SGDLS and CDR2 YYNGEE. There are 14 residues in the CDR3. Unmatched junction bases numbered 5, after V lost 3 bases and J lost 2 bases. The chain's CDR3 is CASSAGQKTYEQYF. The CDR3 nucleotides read TGTGCCAGCAGCGCGGGACAGAAAACCTACGAGCAGTACTTC.

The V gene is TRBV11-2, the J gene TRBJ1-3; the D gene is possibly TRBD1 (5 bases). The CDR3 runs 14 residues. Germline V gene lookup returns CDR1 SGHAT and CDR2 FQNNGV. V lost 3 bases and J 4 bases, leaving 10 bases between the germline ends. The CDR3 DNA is TGTGCCAGCAGCTTTTCGGGGGGGGGAAACACCATATATTTT. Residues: CASSFSGGGNTIYF.

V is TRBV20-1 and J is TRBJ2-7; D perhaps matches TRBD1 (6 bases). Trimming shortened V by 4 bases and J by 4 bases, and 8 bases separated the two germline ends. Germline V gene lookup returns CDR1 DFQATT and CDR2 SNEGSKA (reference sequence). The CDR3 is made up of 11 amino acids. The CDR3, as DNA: TGCAGTGCTAACGACAGGTACGAGCAGTACTTC. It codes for CSANDRYEQYF.

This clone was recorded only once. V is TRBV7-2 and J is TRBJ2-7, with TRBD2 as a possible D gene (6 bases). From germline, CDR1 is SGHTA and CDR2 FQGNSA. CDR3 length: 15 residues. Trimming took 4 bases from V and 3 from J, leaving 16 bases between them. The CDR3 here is CASSWFSGLYYEQYF. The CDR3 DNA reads TGTGCCAGCAGCTGGTTCTCGGGACTCTACTACGAGCAGTACTTC.

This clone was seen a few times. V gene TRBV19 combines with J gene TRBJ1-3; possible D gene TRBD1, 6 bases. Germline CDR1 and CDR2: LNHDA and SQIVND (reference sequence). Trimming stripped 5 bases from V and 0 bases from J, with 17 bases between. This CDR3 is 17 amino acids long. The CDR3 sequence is CASSPSDRTFSGNTIYF. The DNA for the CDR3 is TGTGCCAGTAGTCCCTCGGACAGAACTTTCTCTGGAAACACCATATATTTT.

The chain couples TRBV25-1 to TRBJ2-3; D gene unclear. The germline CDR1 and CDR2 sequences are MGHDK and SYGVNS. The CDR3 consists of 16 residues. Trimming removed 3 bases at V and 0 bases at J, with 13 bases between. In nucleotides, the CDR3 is TGTGCCAGCAGTGAGGCAAAGATATCTAGCACAGATACGCAGTATTTT. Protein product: CASSEAKISSTDTQYF. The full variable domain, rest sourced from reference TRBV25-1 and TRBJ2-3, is EADIYQTPRYLVIGTGKKITLECSQTMGHDKMYWYQQDPGMELHLIHYSYGVNSTEKGDLSSESTVSRIRTEHFPLTLESARPSHTSQYLCASSEAKISSTDTQYFGPGTRLTVL.

CDR3 amino acids: CATTENGANTGELFF. The CDR3 region has the DNA TGTGCCACCACCGAGAACGGGGCGAACACCGGGGAGCTGTTTTTT. V is TRBV24-1 and J is TRBJ2-2; TRBD2 is a possible D gene (5 bases). V lost 8 bases to trimming and J lost 0 bases, with 12 bases between them. Germline V gene lookup returns CDR1 KGHDR and CDR2 SFDVKD. The CDR3 is made up of 15 amino acids.

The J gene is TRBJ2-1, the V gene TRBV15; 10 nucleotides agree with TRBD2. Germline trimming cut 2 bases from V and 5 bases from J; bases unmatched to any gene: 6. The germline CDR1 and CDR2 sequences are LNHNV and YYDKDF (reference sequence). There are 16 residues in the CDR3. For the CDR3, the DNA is TGTGCCACCAGCAGACAGAGCGGGAGGGTGAACAATGAGCAGTTCTTC. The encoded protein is CATSRQSGRVNNEQFF.

The CDR3 nucleotides are TGTGCCTGGGGACAGGGGGCGACTAATTCACCCCTCCACTTT. Protein sequence: CAWGQGATNSPLHF. This chain links TRBV30 with TRBJ1-6; the match to TRBD1 covers 11 bases. V was clipped by 5 bases and J by 6 bases; unmatched bases: 3. CDR1 and CDR2 from the germline V gene are GTSNPN and SVGIG (reference sequence). The CDR3 covers 14 residues.

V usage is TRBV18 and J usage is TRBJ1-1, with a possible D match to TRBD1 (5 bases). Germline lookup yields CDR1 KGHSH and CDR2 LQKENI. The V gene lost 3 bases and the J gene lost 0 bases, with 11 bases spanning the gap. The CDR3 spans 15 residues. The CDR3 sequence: CASSPTGGMNTEAFF. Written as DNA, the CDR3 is TGTGCCAGCTCACCGACCGGGGGAATGAACACTGAAGCTTTCTTT.

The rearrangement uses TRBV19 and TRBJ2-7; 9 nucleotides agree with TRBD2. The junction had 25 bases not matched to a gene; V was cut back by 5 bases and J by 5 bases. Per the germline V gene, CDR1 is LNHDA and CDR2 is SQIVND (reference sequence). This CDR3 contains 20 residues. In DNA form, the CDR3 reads TGTGCCAGTAGTGTTCGGGACTTCGCGGGACTAGCCAAAGGCAGCCACGAGCAGTACTTC. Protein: CASSVRDFAGLAKGSHEQYF.

The CDR3 DNA reads TGTGCCAGCAGCCATGCGGGGTCTAGCACAGATACGCAGTATTTT. This codes for CASSHAGSSTDTQYF. This chain uses TRBV9 with TRBJ2-3; D perhaps matches TRBD2 (6 bases). CDR3 size: 15 residues. V shed 4 bases and J shed 0 bases, with 12 bases lying between them. Germline V CDR1 and CDR2: SGDLS, YYNGEE. Complete variable domain (other parts from reference TRBV9 and TRBJ2-3): DSGVTQTPKHLITATGQRVTLRCSPRSGDLSVYWYQQSLDQGLQFLIQYYNGEERAKGNILERFSAQQFPDLHSELNLSSLELGDSALYFCASSHAGSSTDTQYFGPGTRLTVL.

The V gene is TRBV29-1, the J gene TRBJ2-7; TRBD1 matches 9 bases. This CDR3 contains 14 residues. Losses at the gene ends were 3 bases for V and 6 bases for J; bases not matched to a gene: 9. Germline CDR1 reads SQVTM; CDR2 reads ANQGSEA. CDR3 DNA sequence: TGCAGCGTTGAGGAGGGACAGGGCTCGGGCGAGCAGTACTTC. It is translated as CSVEEGQGSGEQYF.

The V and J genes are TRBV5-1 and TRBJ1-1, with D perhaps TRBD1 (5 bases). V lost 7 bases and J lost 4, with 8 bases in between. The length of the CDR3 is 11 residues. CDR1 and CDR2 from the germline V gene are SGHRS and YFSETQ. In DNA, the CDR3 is TGCGCCAGCGGTCAGGGCACTGAAGCTTTCTTT. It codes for CASGQGTEAFF.

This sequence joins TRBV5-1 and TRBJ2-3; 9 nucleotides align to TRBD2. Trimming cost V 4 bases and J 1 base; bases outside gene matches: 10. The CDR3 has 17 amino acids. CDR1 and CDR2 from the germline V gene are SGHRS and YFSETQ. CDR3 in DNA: TGCGCCAGCAGCCAGGGGGTGACTAGCGGACGCACAGATACGCAGTATTTT. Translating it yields CASSQGVTSGRTDTQYF.

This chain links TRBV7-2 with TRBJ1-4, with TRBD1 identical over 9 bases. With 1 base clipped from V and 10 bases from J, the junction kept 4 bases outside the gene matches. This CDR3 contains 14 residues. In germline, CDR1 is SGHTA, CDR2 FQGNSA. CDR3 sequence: CASSLEGQGRKLFF. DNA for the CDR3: TGTGCCAGCAGCTTAGAGGGACAGGGAAGAAAACTGTTTTTT. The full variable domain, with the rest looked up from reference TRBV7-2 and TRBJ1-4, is GAGVSQSPSNKVTEKGKDVELRCDPISGHTALYWYRQSLGQGLEFLIYFQGNSAPDKSGLPSDRFSAERTGGSVSTLTIQRTQQEDSAVYLCASSLEGQGRKLFFGSGTQLSVL.

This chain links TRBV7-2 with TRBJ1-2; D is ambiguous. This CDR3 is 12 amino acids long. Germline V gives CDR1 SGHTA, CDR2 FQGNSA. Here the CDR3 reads CGQGSLSYGYTF. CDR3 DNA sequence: TGTGGCCAAGGTAGCCTAAGCTATGGCTACACCTTC.

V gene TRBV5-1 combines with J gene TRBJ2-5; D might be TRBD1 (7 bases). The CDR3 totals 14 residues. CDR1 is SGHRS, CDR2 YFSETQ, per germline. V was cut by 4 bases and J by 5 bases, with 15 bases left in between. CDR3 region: CASSPGQAGETQYF. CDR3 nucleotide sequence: TGCGCCAGCAGCCCTGGACAGGCGGGGGAGACCCAGTACTTC.

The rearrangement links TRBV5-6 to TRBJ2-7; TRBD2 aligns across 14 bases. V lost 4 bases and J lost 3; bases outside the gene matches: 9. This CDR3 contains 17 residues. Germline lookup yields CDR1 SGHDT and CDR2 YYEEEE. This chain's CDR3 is CASSTLGTSGGGYEQYF. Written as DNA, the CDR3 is TGTGCCAGCAGCACTTTGGGGACTAGCGGGGGCGGCTACGAGCAGTACTTC. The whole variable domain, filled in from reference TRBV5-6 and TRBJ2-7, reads DAGVTQSPTHLIKTRGQQVTLRCSPKSGHDTVSWYQQALGQGPQFIFQYYEEEERQRGNFPDRFSGHQFPNYSSELNVNALLLGDSALYLCASSTLGTSGGGYEQYFGPGTRLTVT.

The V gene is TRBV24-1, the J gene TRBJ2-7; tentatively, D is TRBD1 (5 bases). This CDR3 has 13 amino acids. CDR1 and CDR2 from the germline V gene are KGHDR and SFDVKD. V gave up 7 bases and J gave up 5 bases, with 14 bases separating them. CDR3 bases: TGTGCCACCAGCACAGGTATTCGTAACGAGCAGTACTTC. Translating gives CATSTGIRNEQYF.

The CDR3 loop is CASGTGNTEAFF. The DNA for the CDR3 is TGTGCCAGTGGGACAGGGAACACTGAAGCTTTCTTT. This chain links TRBV6-5 with TRBJ1-1; the match to TRBD1 covers 8 bases. The V and J ends lost 9 bases and 1 base, in that order; junction bases with no gene match: 1. The length of the CDR3 is 12 residues. Germline loops: CDR1 MNHEY, CDR2 SVGAGI.

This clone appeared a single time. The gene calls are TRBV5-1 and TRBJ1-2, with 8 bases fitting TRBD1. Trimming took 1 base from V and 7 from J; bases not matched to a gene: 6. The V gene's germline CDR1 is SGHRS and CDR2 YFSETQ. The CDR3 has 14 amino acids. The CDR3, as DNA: TGCGCCAGCAGCTTGACAGACAGGGGCGGTGGCTACACCTTC. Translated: CASSLTDRGGGYTF.

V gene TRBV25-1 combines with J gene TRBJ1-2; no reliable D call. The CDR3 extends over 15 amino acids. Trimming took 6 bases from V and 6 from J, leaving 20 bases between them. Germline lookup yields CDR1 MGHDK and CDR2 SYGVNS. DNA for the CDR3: TGTGCCAGCAGCAGTCAACGGGGTTTGGGGAATGGCTACACCTTC. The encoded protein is CASSSQRGLGNGYTF.

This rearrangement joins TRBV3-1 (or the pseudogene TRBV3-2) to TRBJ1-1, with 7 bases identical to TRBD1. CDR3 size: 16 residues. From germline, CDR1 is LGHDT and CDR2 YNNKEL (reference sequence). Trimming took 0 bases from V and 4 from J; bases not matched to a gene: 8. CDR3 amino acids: CASSQEAPGGFTEAFF. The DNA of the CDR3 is TGTGCCAGCAGCCAAGAAGCCCCAGGGGGATTCACTGAAGCTTTCTTT.

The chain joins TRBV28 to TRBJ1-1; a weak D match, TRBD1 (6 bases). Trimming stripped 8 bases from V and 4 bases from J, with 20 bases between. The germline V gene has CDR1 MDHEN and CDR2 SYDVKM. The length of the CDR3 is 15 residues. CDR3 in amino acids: CASPRRGAPGTEAFF. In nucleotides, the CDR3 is TGTGCCAGCCCCCGGCGGGGGGCTCCGGGCACTGAAGCTTTCTTT.

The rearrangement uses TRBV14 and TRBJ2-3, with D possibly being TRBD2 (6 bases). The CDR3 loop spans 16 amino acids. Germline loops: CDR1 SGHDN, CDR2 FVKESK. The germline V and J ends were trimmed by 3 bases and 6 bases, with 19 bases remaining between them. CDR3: CASSHGSGPDWDTQYF. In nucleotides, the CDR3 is TGTGCCAGCAGCCATGGTAGCGGTCCTGATTGGGATACGCAGTATTTT. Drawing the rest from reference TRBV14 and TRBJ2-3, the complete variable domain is EAGVTQFPSHSVIEKGQTVTLRCDPISGHDNLYWYRRVMGKEIKFLLHFVKESKQDESGMPNNRFLAERTGGTYSTLKVQPAELEDSGVYFCASSHGSGPDWDTQYFGPGTRLTVL.

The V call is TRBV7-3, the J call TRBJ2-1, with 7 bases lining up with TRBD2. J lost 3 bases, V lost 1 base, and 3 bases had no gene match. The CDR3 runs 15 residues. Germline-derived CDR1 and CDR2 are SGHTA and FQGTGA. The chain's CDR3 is CASSLRASGYNEQFF. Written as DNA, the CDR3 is TGTGCCAGCAGCTTAAGGGCTAGCGGCTACAATGAGCAGTTCTTC.

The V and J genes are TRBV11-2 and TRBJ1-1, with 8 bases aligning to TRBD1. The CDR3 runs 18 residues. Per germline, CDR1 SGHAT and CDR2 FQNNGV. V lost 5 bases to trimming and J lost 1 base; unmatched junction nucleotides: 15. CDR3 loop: CASSAGTGLRLRNTEAFF. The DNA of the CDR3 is TGTGCCAGCAGCGCCGGGACAGGACTCCGATTAAGGAACACTGAAGCTTTCTTT.

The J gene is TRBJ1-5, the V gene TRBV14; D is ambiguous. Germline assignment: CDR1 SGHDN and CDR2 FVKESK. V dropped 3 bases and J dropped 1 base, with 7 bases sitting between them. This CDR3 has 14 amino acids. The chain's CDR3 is CASSHLTSNQPQHF. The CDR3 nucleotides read TGTGCCAGCAGCCACCTGACAAGCAATCAGCCCCAGCATTTT.